Presented here are 27 T cell receptor beta chains from one specimen sequenced in a study of T cells in Graves' hyperthyroidism and ophthalmopathy. Amplification of TCR beta CDR3 regions was performed using RNA transcripts as template. The TCR CDR3 first-round RT-PCR relied on the HTBI primer set. MiXCR was run by TCRdb on the multiplex PCR reads, yielding one entry per CDR3 protein. The sample shows 300,000 to 400,000 distinct CDR3 sequences, about 20% of them seen only once. Sequencing was done on a sample of blood. These receptors came from a woman aged 45-65 years with Graves' hyperthyroidism.

This clonotype was found a few times. The V call is TRBV9, the J call TRBJ2-3, with a tentative D call TRBD2 (6 bases). V gave up 1 base and J gave up 0 bases, with 12 bases separating them. The CDR3 has 16 amino acids. Germline lookup yields CDR1 SGDLS and CDR2 YYNGEE. The CDR3 DNA follows: TGTGCCAGCAGCGTACATCCGGGGGTGAGCACAGATACGCAGTATTTT. This translates into CASSVHPGVSTDTQYF.

This clonotype was seen more than once but under ten times. V usage is TRBV2 and J usage is TRBJ2-7; D not certain. CDR3 size: 12 residues. V was cut by 7 bases and J by 3 bases, with 10 bases left in between. Germline V CDR1 and CDR2: SNHLY, FYNNEI. The chain's CDR3 is CASTQGFYEQYV. In DNA, the CDR3 is TGTGCCAGCACCCAAGGGTTCTACGAGCAGTACGTC.

Worth noting for this clonotype: A much larger clone lies one base from this, so it may be a read error. A read error is likely, as this CDR3 ends without the conserved phenylalanine or tryptophan. The rearrangement uses TRBV12-3 or TRBV12-4 and TRBJ1-2, with 8 bases aligning to TRBD1. After removal of 4 bases from V and 8 bases from J, the junction contained 9 bases not matched to a gene. CDR3 length: 14 residues. As DNA, the CDR3 is TGTGCCAGCAGTTCACCGGACAGGGAAGGCGGCTACACCGTC. Translated, it gives CASSSPDREGGYTV.

This clonotype was seen many times. This rearrangement joins TRBV20-1 to TRBJ2-7; 9 bases map to TRBD1. CDR1 and CDR2 from the germline V gene are DFQATT and SNEGSKA (reference sequence). CDR3 length: 13 amino acids. CDR3 protein: CSTRDRETYEQYF. For the CDR3, the DNA is TGCAGCACTCGGGACAGGGAAACCTACGAGCAGTACTTC.

The CDR3 here is CATSPGGGTYEQYF. In DNA form, the CDR3 reads TGTGCCACCAGCCCCGGTGGTGGAACCTACGAGCAGTACTTC. J is TRBJ2-7 and V is TRBV15; D uncertain. Germline V gene lookup returns CDR1 LNHNV and CDR2 YYDKDF (reference sequence). This CDR3 has 14 residues. V was trimmed by 5 bases and J by 2 bases, leaving 13 bases between them.

The V call is TRBV11-1, the J call TRBJ2-7; D remains ambiguous. The CDR3 runs 13 residues. V lost 3 bases and J lost 6, with 12 bases in between. CDR1 is SGHAT and CDR2 is FQDESV in the germline V gene (reference sequence). CDR3 bases: TGTGCCAGCAGCTTTCTTACAACTGGCGAGCAGTACGTC. Encoded protein: CASSFLTTGEQYV.

This clonotype was seen more than once but under ten times. The V call is TRBV7-3, the J call TRBJ2-5, with D possibly matching TRBD2 (6 bases). Germline-derived CDR1 and CDR2 are SGHTA and FQGTGA. The CDR3 extends over 15 amino acids. The germline V and J ends were trimmed by 2 bases and 1 base, with 11 bases remaining between them. In nucleotides, the CDR3 is TGTGCCAGCAGCTTAGCCGGGGGTGGCCAAGAGACCCAGTACTTC. Protein: CASSLAGGGQETQYF.

The chain recombines TRBV28 with TRBJ1-5, with D possibly TRBD1 on 5 matching bases. CDR1 MDHEN and CDR2 SYDVKM come from the germline V gene. The ends were cut back, 3 bases at V and 0 bases at J, with 9 bases in the middle. The CDR3 has 15 residues. The CDR3 region is CASSFDRISNQPQHF. The CDR3 region has the DNA TGTGCCAGCAGTTTTGACAGAATTAGCAATCAGCCCCAGCATTTT.

As DNA, the CDR3 is TGTGCCAGCAGTTCCGGGGACTCTGGGGCCAACGTCCTGACTTTC. It yields the protein CASSSGDSGANVLTF. The rearrangement links TRBV28 to TRBJ2-6; TRBD2 is a possible D gene (5 bases). CDR3 length: 15 residues. Trimming took off 4 bases at V and 0 bases at J, with 7 bases between the two ends. Germline V gene lookup returns CDR1 MDHEN and CDR2 SYDVKM.

This chain uses TRBV20-1 with TRBJ2-7, with D tentatively TRBD1 or TRBD2 (6 bases each). Trimming removed 2 bases at V and 4 bases at J, with 12 bases between. The CDR3 covers 13 residues. Germline CDR1 is DFQATT and CDR2 is SNEGSKA (reference sequence). The CDR3 nucleotides are TGCAGTGCTAGAAGGCAGGGGACTTACGAGCAGTACGTC. It yields the protein CSARRQGTYEQYV.

The chain is built from TRBV7-6 and TRBJ2-7, with 9 bases lining up with TRBD1. The germline V gene has CDR1 SGHVS and CDR2 FNYEAQ. This CDR3 is built from 14 residues. J gave up 6 bases and V 5 bases, and 8 bases lay outside the gene matches. The chain's CDR3 is CASSPGTGRAEQYF. CDR3 nucleotide sequence: TGTGCCAGCAGCCCAGGGACAGGGAGAGCCGAGCAGTACTTC.

This clonotype was observed a handful of times. Possible read error: a much larger clone is one base away. The V and J genes are TRBV28 and TRBJ2-1; 9 nucleotides match TRBD1. The J segment lost 3 bases and the V segment lost 3 bases, leaving 18 bases of the junction unmatched. The CDR3 spans 20 residues. Germline values: CDR1 MDHEN, CDR2 SYDVKM. Here the CDR3 reads CASSFPQGQGTSHFYNEQFF. For the CDR3, the DNA is TGTGCCAGCAGTTTCCCCCAAGGACAGGGGACGTCTCATTTCTACAATGAGCAGTTCTTC. Together with reference TRBV28 and TRBJ2-1, the CDR3 gives the full variable domain: DVKVTQSSRYLVKRTGEKVFLECVQDMDHENMFWYRQDPGLGLRLIYFSYDVKMKEKGDIPEGYSVSREKKERFSLILESASTNQTSMYLCASSFPQGQGTSHFYNEQFFGPGTRLTVL.

This clonotype was counted only a few times. V usage is TRBV7-9 and J usage is TRBJ2-7; D is undetermined. Germline values: CDR1 SEHNR, CDR2 FQNEAQ (reference sequence). This CDR3 is 13 amino acids long. V shed 4 bases and J shed 2 bases, with 9 bases lying between them. The CDR3 DNA reads TGTGCCAGCAGCTCGCCGGCGGCCTACGAGCAGTACTTC. It yields the protein CASSSPAAYEQYF.

CDR3 loop: CSAPDRDGQETQYF. The DNA for the CDR3 is TGCAGCGCCCCGGACAGGGACGGCCAAGAGACCCAGTACTTC. The J gene is TRBJ2-5, the V gene TRBV29-1; TRBD1 matches at 8 bases. V dropped 7 bases and J dropped 1; count of bases not matched to a gene: 8. Germline V gene lookup returns CDR1 SQVTM and CDR2 ANQGSEA. The CDR3 contains 14 residues.

The rearrangement uses TRBV27 and TRBJ2-2; 9 bases are shared with TRBD1. In germline, CDR1 is MNHEY, CDR2 SMNVEV (reference sequence). V lost 2 bases to trimming and J lost 1 base; unmatched junction nucleotides: 5. This CDR3 spans 17 amino acids. CDR3 sequence reads: CASSLLPGQGNTGELFF. Here the CDR3 DNA reads TGTGCCAGCAGTTTACTCCCGGGACAGGGGAACACCGGGGAGCTGTTTTTT.

This clonotype occurred many times. This chain connects TRBV3-1 to TRBJ1-5, with D possibly matching TRBD1 (5 bases). Deletions cut 4 bases from V and 0 bases from J, with 10 bases between. The CDR3 is made up of 15 amino acids. Looked up from germline, CDR1 is LGHDT and CDR2 is YNNKEL (reference sequence). The CDR3 DNA is TGTGCCAGCAGCCCGCAGGGTTATAGCAATCAGCCCCAGCATTTT. Its protein is CASSPQGYSNQPQHF.

This clonotype was seen a handful of times. This chain links TRBV7-2 with TRBJ1-2, with 9 positions matching TRBD1. The J segment lost 0 bases and the V segment lost 3 bases, leaving 14 bases of the junction unmatched. From germline, CDR1 is SGHTA and CDR2 FQGNSA. CDR3 length: 19 amino acids. The CDR3 spells CASSLIPGQGVGTNYGYTF. In DNA, the CDR3 is TGTGCCAGCAGCTTGATCCCGGGACAGGGTGTGGGGACTAACTATGGCTACACCTTC.

This clonotype was observed many times. The chain uses TRBV3-1 and TRBJ1-5, with D possibly matching TRBD1 (5 bases). There are 17 residues in the CDR3. V lost 6 bases and J 4 bases, leaving 22 bases between the germline ends. Germline-derived CDR1 and CDR2 are LGHDT and YNNKEL (reference sequence). CDR3 nucleotides: TGTGCCAGCAGGAACCTATTCGGAGGGGTAAGGAATCAGCCCCAGCATTTT. This gives the protein CASRNLFGGVRNQPQHF.

The CDR3 loop reads CASRQDGTGLEKLFF. The CDR3 DNA reads as TGCGCCAGCAGACAGGACGGGACAGGATTAGAAAAACTGTTTTTT. V usage is TRBV5-1 and J usage is TRBJ1-4; TRBD1 matches at 8 bases. Germline V gene data show CDR1 as SGHRS and CDR2 as YFSETQ. J was trimmed by 8 bases and V by 5 bases; bases with no gene match: 11. The CDR3 is 15 amino acids.

This clonotype was observed a few times. The chain recombines TRBV10-3 with TRBJ2-5; possible D gene TRBD1, 6 bases. The CDR3 contains 16 residues. Looked up from germline, CDR1 is ENHRY and CDR2 is SYGVKD. V was pared by 3 bases and J by 2 bases, with 16 bases between. The chain's CDR3 is CAISDPGHAFQETQYF. The CDR3 DNA sequence: TGTGCCATCAGTGACCCGGGACACGCGTTTCAAGAGACCCAGTACTTC.

The chain has TRBV10-3 and TRBJ2-1; 9 bases fit TRBD2. CDR3 length: 15 amino acids. Germline V gene data show CDR1 as ENHRY and CDR2 as SYGVKD. With 6 bases clipped from V and 6 bases from J, the junction kept 9 bases outside the gene matches. CDR3 amino acids: CAISSSTSGLNEQFF. CDR3 DNA: TGTGCCATCAGCTCATCGACTAGCGGACTCAATGAGCAGTTCTTC.

This clonotype has only a few counts. The chain joins TRBV19 to TRBJ1-1, with TRBD1 matching 7 bases. Germline CDR1 is LNHDA and CDR2 is SQIVND (reference sequence). V trimming: 7 bases; J trimming: 4 bases; junction bases outside the gene matches: 15. The CDR3 is made up of 16 amino acids. CDR3 protein: CASTEIGAAGGTEAFF. For the CDR3, the DNA is TGTGCCAGTACGGAAATCGGGGCGGCAGGGGGCACTGAAGCTTTCTTT.

The J gene is TRBJ2-1, the V gene TRBV6-2 or TRBV6-3, with D perhaps being TRBD1 or TRBD2 (6 bases each). The CDR3 covers 15 residues. Germline V lookup: CDR1 MNHEY, CDR2 SVGEGT. Trimming took 6 bases from V and 8 from J, leaving 20 bases between them. CDR3 bases: TGTGCCAGCAGGAAATTGGGGGGCTCGTTAGATGAGCAGTTCTTC. Protein: CASRKLGGSLDEQFF.

This chain uses TRBV7-3 with TRBJ2-7; D not resolved. The CDR3 spans 13 residues. Germline V gene data show CDR1 as SGHTA and CDR2 as FQGTGA. Between the trimmed V and J ends, which lost 0 bases and 2 bases, there was a span of 5 bases. The CDR3 DNA is TGTGCCAGCAGCTTAACCGCTACCTACGAGCAGTACGTC. Its protein product is CASSLTATYEQYV.

In this sample, this clonotype turned up many times. V and J are TRBV20-1 and TRBJ2-3, with TRBD1 matching 10 bases. The CDR3 has 18 residues. Germline V CDR1 and CDR2: DFQATT, SNEGSKA (reference sequence). CDR3 coding DNA: TGCAGCCAGACAGGGGGCGGGGAGTGGGGGAAGGGCACAGATACGCAGTATTTT. Translated: CSQTGGGEWGKGTDTQYF.

This clonotype was seen only a few times. This sequence joins TRBV19 and TRBJ2-2; D perhaps matches TRBD1 (5 bases). The V end lost 3 bases, the J end lost 0 bases, and 8 bases lay between the germline ends. The germline CDR1 and CDR2 sequences are LNHDA and SQIVND (reference sequence). The CDR3 length is 15 residues. The CDR3: CASSIQGTNTGELFF. The CDR3 nucleotides read TGTGCCAGTAGTATCCAGGGCACGAACACCGGGGAGCTGTTTTTT.

The sample holds many counts of this clonotype. J is TRBJ2-2 and V is TRBV20-1; 8 bases line up with TRBD2. The ends lost 6 bases at V and 0 bases at J; junction bases unmatched: 9. The CDR3 has 16 residues. Germline CDR1 reads DFQATT; CDR2 reads SNEGSKA (reference sequence). CDR3 sequence (DNA): TGCAGTGCCCGGGACGGGAGGGTTACGAACACCGGGGAGCTGTTTTTT. Translating it yields CSARDGRVTNTGELFF.